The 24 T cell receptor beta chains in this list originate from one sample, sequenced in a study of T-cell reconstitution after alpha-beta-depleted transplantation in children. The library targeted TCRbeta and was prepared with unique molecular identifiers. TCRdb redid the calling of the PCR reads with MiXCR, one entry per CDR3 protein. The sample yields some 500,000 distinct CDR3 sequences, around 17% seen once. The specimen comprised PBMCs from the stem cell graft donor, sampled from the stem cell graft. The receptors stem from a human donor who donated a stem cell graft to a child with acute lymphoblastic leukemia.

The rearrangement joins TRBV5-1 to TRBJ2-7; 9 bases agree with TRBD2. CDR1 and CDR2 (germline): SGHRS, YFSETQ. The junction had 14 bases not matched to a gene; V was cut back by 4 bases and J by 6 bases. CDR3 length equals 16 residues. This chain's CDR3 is CASSPSGLAGRGEQYF. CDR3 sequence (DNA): TGCGCCAGCAGCCCGTCGGGGCTAGCGGGACGGGGCGAGCAGTACTTC.

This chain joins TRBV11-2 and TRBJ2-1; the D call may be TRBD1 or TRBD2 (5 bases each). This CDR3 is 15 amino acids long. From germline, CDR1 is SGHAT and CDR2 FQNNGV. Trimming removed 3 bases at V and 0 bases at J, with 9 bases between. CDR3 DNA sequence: TGTGCCAGCAGCTTCGGGACGGGCTCCTACAATGAGCAGTTCTTC. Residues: CASSFGTGSYNEQFF.

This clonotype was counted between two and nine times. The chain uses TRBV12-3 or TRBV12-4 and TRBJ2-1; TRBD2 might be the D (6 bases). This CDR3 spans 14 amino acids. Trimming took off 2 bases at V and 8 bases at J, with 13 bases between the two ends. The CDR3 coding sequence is TGTGCCAGCAGTTTATATACGGGAGTACATGAGCAGTTCTTC. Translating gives CASSLYTGVHEQFF.

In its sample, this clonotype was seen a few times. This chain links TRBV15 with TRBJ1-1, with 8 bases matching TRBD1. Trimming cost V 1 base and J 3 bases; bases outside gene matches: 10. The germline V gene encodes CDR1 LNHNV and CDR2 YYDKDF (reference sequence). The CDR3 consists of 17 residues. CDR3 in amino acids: CATSRGRGNRGDTEAFF. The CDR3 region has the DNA TGTGCCACCAGCAGAGGACGTGGGAACAGGGGGGACACTGAAGCTTTCTTT.

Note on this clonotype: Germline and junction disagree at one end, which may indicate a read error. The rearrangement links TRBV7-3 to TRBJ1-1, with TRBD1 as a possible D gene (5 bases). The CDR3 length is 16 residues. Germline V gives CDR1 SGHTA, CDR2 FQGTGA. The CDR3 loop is CASSLMGVTGPTEAFF. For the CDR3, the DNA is TGTGCCAGCAGCTTAATGGGGGTGACTGGGCCGACTGAAGCTTTCTTC.

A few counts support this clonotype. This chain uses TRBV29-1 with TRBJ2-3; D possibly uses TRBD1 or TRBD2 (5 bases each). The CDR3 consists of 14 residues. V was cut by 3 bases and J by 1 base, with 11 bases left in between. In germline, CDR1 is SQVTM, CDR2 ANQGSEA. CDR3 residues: CSVDRGAGTDTQYF. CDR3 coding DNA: TGCAGCGTTGATCGGGGCGCGGGCACAGATACGCAGTATTTT.

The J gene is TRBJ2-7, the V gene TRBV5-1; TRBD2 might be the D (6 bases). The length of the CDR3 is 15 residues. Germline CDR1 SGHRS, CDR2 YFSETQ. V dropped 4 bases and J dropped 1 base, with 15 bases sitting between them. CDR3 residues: CASSHPGDWSYEQYF. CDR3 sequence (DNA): TGCGCCAGCAGCCATCCGGGAGATTGGTCCTACGAGCAGTACTTC.

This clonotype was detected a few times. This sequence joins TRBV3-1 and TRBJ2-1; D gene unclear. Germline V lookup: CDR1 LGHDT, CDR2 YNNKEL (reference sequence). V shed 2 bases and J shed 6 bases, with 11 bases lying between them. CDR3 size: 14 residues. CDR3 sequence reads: CASSQLSLGNEQFF. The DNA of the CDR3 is TGTGCCAGCAGCCAATTAAGTCTCGGCAATGAGCAGTTCTTC.

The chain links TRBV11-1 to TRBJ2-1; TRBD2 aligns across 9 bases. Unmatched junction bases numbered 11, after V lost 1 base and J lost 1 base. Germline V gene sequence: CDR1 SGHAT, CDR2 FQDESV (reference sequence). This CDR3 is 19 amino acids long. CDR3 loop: CASSLGGARSGRSYNEQFF. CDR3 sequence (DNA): TGTGCCAGCAGCTTAGGGGGGGCAAGGAGCGGGAGGTCCTACAATGAGCAGTTCTTC.

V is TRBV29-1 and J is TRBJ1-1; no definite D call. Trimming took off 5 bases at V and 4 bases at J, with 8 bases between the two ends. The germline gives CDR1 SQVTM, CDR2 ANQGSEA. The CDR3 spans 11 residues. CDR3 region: CSVRSFTEAFF. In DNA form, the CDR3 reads TGCAGCGTTAGGTCATTCACTGAAGCTTTCTTT.

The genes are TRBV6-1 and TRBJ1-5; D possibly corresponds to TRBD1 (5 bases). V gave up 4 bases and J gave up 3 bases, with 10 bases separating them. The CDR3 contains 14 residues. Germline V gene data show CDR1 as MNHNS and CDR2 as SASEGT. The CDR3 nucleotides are TGTGCCAGCAGTGCATCCAGGGCCAATCAGCCCCAGCATTTT. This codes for CASSASRANQPQHF.

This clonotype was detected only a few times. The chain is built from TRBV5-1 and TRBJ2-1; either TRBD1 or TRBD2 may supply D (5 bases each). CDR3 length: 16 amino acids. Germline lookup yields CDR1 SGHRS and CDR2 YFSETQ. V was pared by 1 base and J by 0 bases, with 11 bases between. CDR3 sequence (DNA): TGCGCCAGCAGCTTGACCCCAGGGAGCTCCTACAATGAGCAGTTCTTC. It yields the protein CASSLTPGSSYNEQFF. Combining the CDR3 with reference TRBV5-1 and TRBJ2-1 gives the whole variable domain KAGVTQTPRYLIKTRGQQVTLSCSPISGHRSVSWYQQTPGQGLQFLFEYFSETQRNKGNFPGRFSGRQFSNSRSEMNVSTLELGDSALYLCASSLTPGSSYNEQFFGPGTRLTVL.

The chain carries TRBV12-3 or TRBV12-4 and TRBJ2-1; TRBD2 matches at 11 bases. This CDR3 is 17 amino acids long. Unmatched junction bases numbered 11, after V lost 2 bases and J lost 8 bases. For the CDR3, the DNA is TGTGCCAGCAGTTTAATTAGCGGGAGGGACCTCGTGGATGAGCAGTTCTTC. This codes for CASSLISGRDLVDEQFF.

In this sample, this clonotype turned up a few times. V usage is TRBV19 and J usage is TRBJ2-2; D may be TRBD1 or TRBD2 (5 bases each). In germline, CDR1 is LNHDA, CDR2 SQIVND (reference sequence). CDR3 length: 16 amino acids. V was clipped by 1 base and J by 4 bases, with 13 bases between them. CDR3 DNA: TGTGCCAGTAGTATAGGATTTGGGGGTAGCACCGGGGAGCTGTTTTTT. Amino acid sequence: CASSIGFGGSTGELFF.

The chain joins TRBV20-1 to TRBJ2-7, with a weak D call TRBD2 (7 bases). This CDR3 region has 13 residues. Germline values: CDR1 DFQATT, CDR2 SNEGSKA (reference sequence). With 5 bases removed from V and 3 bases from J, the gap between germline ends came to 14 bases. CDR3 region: CSAGGGHYYEQYF. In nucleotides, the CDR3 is TGCAGTGCTGGGGGGGGGCATTACTACGAGCAGTACTTC.

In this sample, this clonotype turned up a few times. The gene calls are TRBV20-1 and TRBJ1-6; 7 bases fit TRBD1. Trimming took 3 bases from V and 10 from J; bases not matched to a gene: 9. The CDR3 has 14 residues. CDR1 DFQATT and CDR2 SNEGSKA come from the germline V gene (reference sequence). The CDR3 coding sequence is TGCAGTGCTAGGTTTGGGACAGCGGGATCACCCCTCCACTTT. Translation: CSARFGTAGSPLHF.

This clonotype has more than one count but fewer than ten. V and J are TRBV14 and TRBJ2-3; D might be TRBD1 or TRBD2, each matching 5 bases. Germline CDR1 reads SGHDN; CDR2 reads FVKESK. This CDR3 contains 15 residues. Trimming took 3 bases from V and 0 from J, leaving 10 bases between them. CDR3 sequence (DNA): TGTGCCAGCAGCCAGTGGGACCCTAGCACAGATACGCAGTATTTT. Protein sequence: CASSQWDPSTDTQYF.

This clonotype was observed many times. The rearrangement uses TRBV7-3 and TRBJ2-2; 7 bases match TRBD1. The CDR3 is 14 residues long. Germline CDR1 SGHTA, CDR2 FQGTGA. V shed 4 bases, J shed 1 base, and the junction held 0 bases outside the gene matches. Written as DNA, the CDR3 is TGTGCCAGCAGCTGGACAGGGAACACCGGGGAGCTGTTTTTT. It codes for CASSWTGNTGELFF.

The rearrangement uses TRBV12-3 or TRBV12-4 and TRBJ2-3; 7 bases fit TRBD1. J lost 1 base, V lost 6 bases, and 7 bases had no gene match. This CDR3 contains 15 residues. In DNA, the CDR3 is TGTGCCAGCAGCAACAGGGGCGAGGGCACAGATACGCAGTATTTT. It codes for CASSNRGEGTDTQYF.

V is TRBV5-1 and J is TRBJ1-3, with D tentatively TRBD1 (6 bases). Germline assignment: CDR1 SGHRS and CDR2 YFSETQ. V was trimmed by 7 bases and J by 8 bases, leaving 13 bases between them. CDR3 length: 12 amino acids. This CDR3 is CASHDRTDTIYF. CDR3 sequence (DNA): TGCGCCAGCCACGACAGGACGGACACCATATATTTT.

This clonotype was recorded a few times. This CDR3 reads CASSSLSGISYNEQFF. The CDR3 nucleotides are TGTGCCAGCAGTTCACTATCAGGGATCTCCTACAATGAGCAGTTCTTC. The chain is built from TRBV6-5 and TRBJ2-1, with D maybe TRBD1 (5 bases). Trimming removed 4 bases from V and 0 bases from J, with 13 bases in between. The CDR3 is 16 amino acids. In germline, CDR1 is MNHEY, CDR2 SVGAGI.

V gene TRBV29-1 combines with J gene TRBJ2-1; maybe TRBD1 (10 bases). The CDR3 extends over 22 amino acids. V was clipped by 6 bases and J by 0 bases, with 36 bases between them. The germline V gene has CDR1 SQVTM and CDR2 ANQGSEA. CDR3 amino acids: CSVPPTDRGASTSGFSYNEQFF. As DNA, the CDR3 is TGCAGCGTCCCACCCACGGACAGGGGGGCATCAACTAGCGGGTTCTCCTACAATGAGCAGTTCTTC.

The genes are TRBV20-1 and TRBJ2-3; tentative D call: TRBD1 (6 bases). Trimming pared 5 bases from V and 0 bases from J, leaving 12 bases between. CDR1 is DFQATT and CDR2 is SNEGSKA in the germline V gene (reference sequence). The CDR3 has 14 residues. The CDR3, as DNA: TGCAGTGCTCCGGACAGATCTAGCACAGATACGCAGTATTTT. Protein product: CSAPDRSSTDTQYF.

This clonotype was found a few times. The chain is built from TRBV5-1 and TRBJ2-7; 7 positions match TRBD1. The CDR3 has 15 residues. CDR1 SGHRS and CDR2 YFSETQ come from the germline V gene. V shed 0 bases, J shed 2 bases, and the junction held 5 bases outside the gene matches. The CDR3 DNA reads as TGCGCCAGCAGCTTGGAGGCGACAGGGACCTACGAGCAGTACTTC. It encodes CASSLEATGTYEQYF.